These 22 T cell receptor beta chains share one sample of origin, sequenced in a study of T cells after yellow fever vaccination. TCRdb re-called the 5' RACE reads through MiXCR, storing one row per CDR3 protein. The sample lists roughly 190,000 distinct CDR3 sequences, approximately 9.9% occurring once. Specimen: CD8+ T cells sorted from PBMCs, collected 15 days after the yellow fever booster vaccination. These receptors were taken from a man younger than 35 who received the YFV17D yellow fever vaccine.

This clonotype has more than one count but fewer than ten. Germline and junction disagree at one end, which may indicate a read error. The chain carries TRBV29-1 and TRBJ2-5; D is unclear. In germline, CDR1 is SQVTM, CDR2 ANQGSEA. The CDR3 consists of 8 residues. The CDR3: CSVEDKSF. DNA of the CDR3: TGCAGCGTTGAAGACAAGAGTTTC. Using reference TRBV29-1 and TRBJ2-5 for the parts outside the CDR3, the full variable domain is SAVISQKPSRDICQRGTSLTIQCQVDSQVTMMFWYRQQPGQSLTLIATANQGSEATYESGFVIDKFPISRPNLTFSTLTVSNMSPEDSSIYLCSVEDKSFGPGTRLLVL.

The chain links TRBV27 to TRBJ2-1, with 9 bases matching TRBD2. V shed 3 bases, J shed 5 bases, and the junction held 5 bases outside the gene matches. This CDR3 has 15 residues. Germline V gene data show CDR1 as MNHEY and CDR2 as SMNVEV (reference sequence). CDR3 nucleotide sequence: TGTGCCAGCAGTTTCGGGCTAGCGGGGAACAATGAGCAGTTCTTC. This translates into CASSFGLAGNNEQFF.

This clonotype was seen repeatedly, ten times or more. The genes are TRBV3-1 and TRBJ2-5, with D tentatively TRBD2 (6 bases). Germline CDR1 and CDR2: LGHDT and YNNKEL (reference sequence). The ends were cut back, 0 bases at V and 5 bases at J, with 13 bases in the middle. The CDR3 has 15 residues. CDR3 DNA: TGTGCCAGCAGCCAAGACAGTTCCGCGGGGGAGACCCAGTACTTC. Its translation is CASSQDSSAGETQYF.

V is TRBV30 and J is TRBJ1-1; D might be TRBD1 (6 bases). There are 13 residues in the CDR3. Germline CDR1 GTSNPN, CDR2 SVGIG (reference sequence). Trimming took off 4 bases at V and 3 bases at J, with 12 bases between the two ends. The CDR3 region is CAWKQDSYTEAFF. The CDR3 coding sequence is TGTGCCTGGAAACAGGACAGTTACACTGAAGCTTTCTTT. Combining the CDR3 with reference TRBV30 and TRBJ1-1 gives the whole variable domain SQTIHQWPATLVQPVGSPLSLECTVEGTSNPNLYWYRQAAGRGLQLLFYSVGIGQISSEVPQNLSASRPQDRQFILSSKKLLLSDSGFYLCAWKQDSYTEAFFGQGTRLTVV.

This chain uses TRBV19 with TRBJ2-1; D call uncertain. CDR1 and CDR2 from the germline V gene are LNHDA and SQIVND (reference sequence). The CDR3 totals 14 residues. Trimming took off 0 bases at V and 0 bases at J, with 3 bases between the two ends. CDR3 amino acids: CASSIDSSYNEQFF. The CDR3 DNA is TGTGCCAGTAGTATAGACAGCTCCTACAATGAGCAGTTCTTC.

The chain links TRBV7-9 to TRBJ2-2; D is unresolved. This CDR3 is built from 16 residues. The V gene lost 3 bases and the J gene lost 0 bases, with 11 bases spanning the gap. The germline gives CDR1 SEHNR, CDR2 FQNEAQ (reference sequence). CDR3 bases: TGTGCCAGCAGCTTGCTTCGCCAAACGAACACCGGGGAGCTGTTTTTT. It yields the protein CASSLLRQTNTGELFF.

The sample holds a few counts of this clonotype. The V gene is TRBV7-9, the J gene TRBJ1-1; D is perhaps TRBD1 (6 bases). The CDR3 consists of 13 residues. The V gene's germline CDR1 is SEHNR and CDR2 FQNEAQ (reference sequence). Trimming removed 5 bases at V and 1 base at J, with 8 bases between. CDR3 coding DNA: TGTGCCAGCAGCGCCAGGGGGAACACTGAAGCTTTCTTT. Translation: CASSARGNTEAFF. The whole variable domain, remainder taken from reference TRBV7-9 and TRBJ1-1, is DTGVSQNPRHKITKRGQNVTFRCDPISEHNRLYWYRQTLGQGPEFLTYFQNEAQLEKSRLLSDRFSAERPKGSFSTLEIQRTEQGDSAMYLCASSARGNTEAFFGQGTRLTVV.

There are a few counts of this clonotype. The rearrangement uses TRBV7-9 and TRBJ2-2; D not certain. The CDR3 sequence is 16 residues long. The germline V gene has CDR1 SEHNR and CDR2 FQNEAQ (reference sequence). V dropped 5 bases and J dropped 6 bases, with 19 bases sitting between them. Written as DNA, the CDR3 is TGTGCCAGCAGCCGAATGGACCTACCCGGCGCCGGGGAGCTGTTTTTT. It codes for CASSRMDLPGAGELFF.

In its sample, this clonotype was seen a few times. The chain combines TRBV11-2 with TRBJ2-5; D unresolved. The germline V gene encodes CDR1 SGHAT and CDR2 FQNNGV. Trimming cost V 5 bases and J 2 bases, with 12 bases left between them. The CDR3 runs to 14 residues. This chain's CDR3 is CASSHLSWQETQYF. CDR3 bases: TGTGCCAGCAGCCATCTTAGCTGGCAAGAGACCCAGTACTTC.

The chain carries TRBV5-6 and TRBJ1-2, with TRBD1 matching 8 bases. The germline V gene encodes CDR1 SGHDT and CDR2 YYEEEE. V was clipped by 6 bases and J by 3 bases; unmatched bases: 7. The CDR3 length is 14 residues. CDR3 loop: CASTPGTGDYGYTF. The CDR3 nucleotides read TGTGCCAGCACCCCCGGGACAGGAGACTATGGCTACACCTTC. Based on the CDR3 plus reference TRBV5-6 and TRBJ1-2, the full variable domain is DAGVTQSPTHLIKTRGQQVTLRCSPKSGHDTVSWYQQALGQGPQFIFQYYEEEERQRGNFPDRFSGHQFPNYSSELNVNALLLGDSALYLCASTPGTGDYGYTFGSGTRLTVV.

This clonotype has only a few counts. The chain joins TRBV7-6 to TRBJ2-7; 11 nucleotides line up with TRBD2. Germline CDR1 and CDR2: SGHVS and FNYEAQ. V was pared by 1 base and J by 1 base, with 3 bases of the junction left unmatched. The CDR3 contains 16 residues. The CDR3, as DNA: TGTGCCAGCAGCTTAGAGGTAGCGGGGGGGTCCTACGAGCAGTACTTC. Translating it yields CASSLEVAGGSYEQYF.

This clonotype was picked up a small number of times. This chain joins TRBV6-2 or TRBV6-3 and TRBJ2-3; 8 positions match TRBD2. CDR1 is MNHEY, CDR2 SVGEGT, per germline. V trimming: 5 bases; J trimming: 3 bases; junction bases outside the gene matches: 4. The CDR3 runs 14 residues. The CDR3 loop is CASSTTSVTDTQYF. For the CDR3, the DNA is TGTGCCAGCAGTACGACTAGCGTGACAGATACGCAGTATTTT.

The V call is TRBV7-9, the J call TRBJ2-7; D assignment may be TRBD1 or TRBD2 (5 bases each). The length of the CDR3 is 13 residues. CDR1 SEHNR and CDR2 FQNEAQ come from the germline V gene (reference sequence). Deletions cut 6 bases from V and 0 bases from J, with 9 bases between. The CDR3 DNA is TGTGCCAGCAGTCCGGGGCACTCCTACGAGCAGTACTTC. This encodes CASSPGHSYEQYF.

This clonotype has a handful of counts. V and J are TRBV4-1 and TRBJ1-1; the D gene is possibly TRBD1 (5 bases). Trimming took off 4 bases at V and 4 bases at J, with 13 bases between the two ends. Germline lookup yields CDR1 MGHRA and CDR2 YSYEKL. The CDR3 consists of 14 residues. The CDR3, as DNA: TGCGCCAGCAGCCGAGAGACGGGGGTCACTGAAGCTTTCTTT. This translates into CASSRETGVTEAFF.

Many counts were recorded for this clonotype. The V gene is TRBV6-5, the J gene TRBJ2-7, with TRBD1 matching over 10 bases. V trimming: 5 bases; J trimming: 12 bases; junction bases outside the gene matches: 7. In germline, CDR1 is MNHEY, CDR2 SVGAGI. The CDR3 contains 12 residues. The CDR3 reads CASSRTGGDRYF. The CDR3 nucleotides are TGTGCCAGCAGTAGGACAGGGGGGGATCGGTACTTC.

CDR3 DNA sequence: TGTGCCAGCAGCTTAAGGGGACTACTAGCGGAGTCCTACAATGAGCAGTTCTTC. This codes for CASSLRGLLAESYNEQFF. V usage is TRBV7-2 and J usage is TRBJ2-1; 8 nucleotides match TRBD2. V shed 2 bases, J shed 1 base, and the junction held 10 bases outside the gene matches. The CDR3 loop spans 18 amino acids. Germline CDR1 and CDR2: SGHTA and FQGNSA. Drawing the rest from reference TRBV7-2 and TRBJ2-1, the complete variable domain is GAGVSQSPSNKVTEKGKDVELRCDPISGHTALYWYRQSLGQGLEFLIYFQGNSAPDKSGLPSDRFSAERTGGSVSTLTIQRTQQEDSAVYLCASSLRGLLAESYNEQFFGPGTRLTVL.

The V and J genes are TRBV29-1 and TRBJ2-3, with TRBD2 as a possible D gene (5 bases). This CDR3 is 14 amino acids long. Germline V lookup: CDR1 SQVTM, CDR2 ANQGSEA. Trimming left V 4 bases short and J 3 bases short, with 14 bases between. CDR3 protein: CSVVGVPGTDTQYF. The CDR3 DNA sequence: TGCAGCGTTGTCGGGGTACCGGGTACAGATACGCAGTATTTT.

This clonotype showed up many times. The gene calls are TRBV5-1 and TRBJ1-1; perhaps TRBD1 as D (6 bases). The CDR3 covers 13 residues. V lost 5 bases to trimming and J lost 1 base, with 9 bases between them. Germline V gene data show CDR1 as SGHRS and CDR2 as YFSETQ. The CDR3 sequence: CASSAGANTEAFF. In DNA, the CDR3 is TGCGCCAGCAGTGCAGGGGCGAACACTGAAGCTTTCTTT.

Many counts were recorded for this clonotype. The CDR3 sequence is CASSFGLRGAGADEQFF. In DNA form, the CDR3 reads TGTGCCAGCAGCTTCGGGTTAAGGGGGGCAGGGGCCGATGAGCAGTTCTTC. V is TRBV7-2 and J is TRBJ2-1; D assignment may be TRBD1 or TRBD2 (6 bases each). Germline V gives CDR1 SGHTA, CDR2 FQGNSA. There are 17 residues in the CDR3. V dropped 3 bases and J dropped 8 bases, with 23 bases sitting between them.

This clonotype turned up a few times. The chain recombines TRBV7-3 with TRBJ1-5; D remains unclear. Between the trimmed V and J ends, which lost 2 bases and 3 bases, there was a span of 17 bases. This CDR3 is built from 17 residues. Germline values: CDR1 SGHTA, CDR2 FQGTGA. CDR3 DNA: TGTGCCAGCAGCTTAGGAGATTGGGTTGGGAACAATCAGCCCCAGCATTTT. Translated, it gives CASSLGDWVGNNQPQHF.

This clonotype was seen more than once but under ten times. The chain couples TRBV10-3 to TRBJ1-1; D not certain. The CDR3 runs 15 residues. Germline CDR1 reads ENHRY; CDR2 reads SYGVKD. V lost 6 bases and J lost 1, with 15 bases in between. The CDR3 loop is CAISLGLEGNTEAFF. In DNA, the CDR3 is TGTGCCATCAGCCTGGGCCTGGAGGGGAACACTGAAGCTTTCTTT.

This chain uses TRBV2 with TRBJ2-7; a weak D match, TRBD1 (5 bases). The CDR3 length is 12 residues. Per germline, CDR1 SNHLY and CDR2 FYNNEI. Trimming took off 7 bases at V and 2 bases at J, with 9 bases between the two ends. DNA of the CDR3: TGTGCCAGCAAGGGGATCCCCTACGAGCAGTACTTC. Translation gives CASKGIPYEQYF.